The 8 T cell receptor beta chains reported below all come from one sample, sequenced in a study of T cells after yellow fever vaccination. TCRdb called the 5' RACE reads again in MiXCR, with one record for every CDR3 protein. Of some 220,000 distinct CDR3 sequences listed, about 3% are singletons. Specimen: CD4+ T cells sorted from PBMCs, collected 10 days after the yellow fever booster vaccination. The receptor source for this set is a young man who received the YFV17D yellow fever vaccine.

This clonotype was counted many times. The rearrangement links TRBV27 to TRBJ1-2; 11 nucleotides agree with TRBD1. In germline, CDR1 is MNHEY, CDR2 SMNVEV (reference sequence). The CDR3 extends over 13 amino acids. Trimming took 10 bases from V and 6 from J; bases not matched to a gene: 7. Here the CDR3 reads CATRTGGFNGYTF. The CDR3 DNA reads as TGTGCCACCCGGACAGGGGGCTTCAATGGCTACACCTTC.

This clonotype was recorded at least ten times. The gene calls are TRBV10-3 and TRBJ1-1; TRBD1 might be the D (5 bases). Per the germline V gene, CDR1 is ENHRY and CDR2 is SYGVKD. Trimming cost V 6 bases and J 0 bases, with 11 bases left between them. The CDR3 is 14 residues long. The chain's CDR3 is CAISEIGVNTEAFF. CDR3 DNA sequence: TGTGCCATCAGCGAAATAGGGGTGAACACTGAAGCTTTCTTT.

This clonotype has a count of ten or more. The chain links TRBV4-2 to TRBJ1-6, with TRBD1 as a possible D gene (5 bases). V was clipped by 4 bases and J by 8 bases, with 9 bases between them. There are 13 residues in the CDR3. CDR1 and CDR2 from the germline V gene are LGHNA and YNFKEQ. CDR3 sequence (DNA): TGTGCCAGCAGCCCGGGGGGGTATTCACCCCTCCACTTT. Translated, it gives CASSPGGYSPLHF.

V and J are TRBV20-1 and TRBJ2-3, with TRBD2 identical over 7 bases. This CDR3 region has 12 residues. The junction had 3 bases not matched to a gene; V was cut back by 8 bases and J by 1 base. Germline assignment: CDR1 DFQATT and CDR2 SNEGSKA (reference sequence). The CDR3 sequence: CSPRGGTDTQYF. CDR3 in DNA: TGCAGTCCTCGGGGGGGCACAGATACGCAGTATTTT.

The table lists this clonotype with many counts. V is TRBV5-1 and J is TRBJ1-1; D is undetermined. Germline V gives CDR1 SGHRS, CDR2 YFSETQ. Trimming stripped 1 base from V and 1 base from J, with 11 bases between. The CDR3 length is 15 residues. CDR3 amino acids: CASSLLAATNTEAFF. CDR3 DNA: TGCGCCAGCAGCTTGCTGGCCGCTACGAACACTGAAGCTTTCTTT.

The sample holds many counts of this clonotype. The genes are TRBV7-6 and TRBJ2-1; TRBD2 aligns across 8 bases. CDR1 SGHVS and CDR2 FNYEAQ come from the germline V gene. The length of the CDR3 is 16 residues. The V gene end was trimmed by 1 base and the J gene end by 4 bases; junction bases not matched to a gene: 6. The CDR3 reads CASSLDRAGAYNEQFF. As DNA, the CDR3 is TGTGCCAGCAGCTTAGACCGAGCGGGGGCTTACAATGAGCAGTTCTTC.

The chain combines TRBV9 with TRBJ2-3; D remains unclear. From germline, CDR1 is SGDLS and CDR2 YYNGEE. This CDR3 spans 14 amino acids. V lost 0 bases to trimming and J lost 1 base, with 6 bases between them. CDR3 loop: CASSVDGRTDTQYF. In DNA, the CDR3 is TGTGCCAGCAGCGTAGATGGTCGCACAGATACGCAGTATTTT.

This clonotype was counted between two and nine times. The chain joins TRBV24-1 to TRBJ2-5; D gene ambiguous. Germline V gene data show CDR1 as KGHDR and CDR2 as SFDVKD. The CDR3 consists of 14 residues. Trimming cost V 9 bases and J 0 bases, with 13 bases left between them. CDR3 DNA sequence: TGTGCCACCTTTTCTGGGCGGTACCAAGAGACCCAGTACTTC. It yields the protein CATFSGRYQETQYF.